This T cell receptor (beta chain) was obtained from a study of T cells in Graves' hyperthyroidism and ophthalmopathy. Findings and caveats of the study: Most thyroid clonotypes expanded above 0.001 appeared in blood too.

In this sample, this clonotype turned up many times. Its specificity is unknown. The CDR3 runs to 12 residues. V was cut by 6 bases and J by 4 bases, with 9 bases left in between. The CDR3 regions of TCR beta were amplified from RNA transcripts. First-round RT-PCR with HTBI primers amplified the TCR CDR3 region. TCRdb ran MiXCR on the multiplex PCR reads and lists one entry per CDR3 protein. The data show 450,000 to 700,000 distinct CDR3 sequences, under 60% seen once. The gene calls are TRBV12-3 or TRBV12-4 and TRBJ2-5, with D possibly matching TRBD1 (6 bases). The origin of this receptor is an adult woman with Graves' disease, either hyperthyroidism or ophthalmopathy (not recorded which). The specimen sequenced was peripheral blood or thyroid tissue (not recorded which). DNA for the CDR3: TGTGCCAGCAGCGGCAGGGGAGAGACCCAGTACTTC. This encodes CASSGRGETQYF.